A single sample is the source of the 2 T cell receptor beta chains below, sequenced in a study of T cell responses to AZD1222 COVID-19 vaccine. This table comes from immunoSEQ multiplex PCR, and its TCRdb copy is limited to in-frame clones, with some not included. The sample comprises about 120,000 clones, around 88% of which are singletons, and around 9.6% rests with the top ten. This sample comprised peripheral blood, obtained on day 0 of AZD1222 vaccination. Receptor source: an adult in good health.

The J gene is TRBJ1-1, the V gene TRBV27, with TRBD1 as a possible D gene (6 bases). Trimming took off 5 bases at V and 1 base at J, with 11 bases between the two ends. The V gene's germline CDR1 is MNHEY and CDR2 SMNVEV (reference sequence). This CDR3 region has 14 residues. The CDR3 DNA reads TGTGCCAGCAGTACAGAGGACAGGAACACTGAAGCTTTCTTT. This sequence encodes CASSTEDRNTEAFF.

This chain connects TRBV11-1 to TRBJ2-7; 11 bases agree with TRBD2. This CDR3 region has 14 residues. V was clipped by 6 bases and J by 3 bases; unmatched bases: 4. Germline V gene data show CDR1 as SGHAT and CDR2 as FQDESV (reference sequence). CDR3 protein: CASRWTSGHYEQYF. The CDR3 nucleotides are TGTGCCAGCAGGTGGACTAGCGGGCACTACGAGCAGTACTTC.